This T cell receptor (beta chain) was retrieved from a study of T-cell memory formation after mild COVID-19. TCRdb re-derived calls from the 5' RACE reads in MiXCR, one entry per CDR3 protein. The table has approximately 150,000 distinct CDR3 sequences, roughly 6.2% seen once; the top ten hold about 2.1%. Ten or more counts support this clonotype. Its matching antigen is unknown. Overall study results and limits: Cross-reactive memory seemingly joined, as some responding clones were found in pre-infection memory. Clones from the second wave (peaking day 37) had unconfirmed SARS-CoV-2 specificity. Clones that got smaller from day 15 to 85 had even CD4/CD8, while clones growing later tipped toward CD4+.

Sequencing was carried out using PBMCs or a T cell subset sorted from them (not recorded which). The origin of this receptor is an adult woman who had mild COVID-19 (a few samples of this study predate the infection). Cell type and time point are not known.

CDR3 in amino acids: CASSQDRQGAYEQYF. The DNA for the CDR3 is TGCGCCAGCAGCCAAGATAGGCAGGGCGCCTACGAGCAGTACTTC. The chain links TRBV4-3 to TRBJ2-7; weak D call: TRBD1 (5 bases). The CDR3 is made up of 15 amino acids. V was clipped by 0 bases and J by 2 bases, with 11 bases between them. Germline V gene data show CDR1 as LGHNA and CDR2 as YSLEER.